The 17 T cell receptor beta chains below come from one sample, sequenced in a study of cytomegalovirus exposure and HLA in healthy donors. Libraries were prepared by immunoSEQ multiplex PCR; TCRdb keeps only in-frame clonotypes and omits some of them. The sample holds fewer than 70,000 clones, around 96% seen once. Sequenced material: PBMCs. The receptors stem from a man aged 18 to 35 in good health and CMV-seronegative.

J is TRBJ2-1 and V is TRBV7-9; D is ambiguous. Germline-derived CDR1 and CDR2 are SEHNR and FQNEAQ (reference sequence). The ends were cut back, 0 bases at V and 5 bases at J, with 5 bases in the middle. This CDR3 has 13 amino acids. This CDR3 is CASSLANDNEQFF. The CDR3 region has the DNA TGTGCCAGCAGCTTAGCCAATGACAATGAGCAGTTCTTC.

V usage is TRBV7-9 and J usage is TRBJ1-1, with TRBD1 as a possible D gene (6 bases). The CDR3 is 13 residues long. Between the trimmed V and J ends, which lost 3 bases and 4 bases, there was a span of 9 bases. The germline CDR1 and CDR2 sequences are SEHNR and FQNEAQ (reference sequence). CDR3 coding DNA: TGTGCCAGCAGCTTTTCAGGGGTCACTGAAGCTTTCTTT. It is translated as CASSFSGVTEAFF. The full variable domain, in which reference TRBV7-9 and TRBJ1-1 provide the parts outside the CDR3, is DTGVSQNPRHKITKRGQNVTFRCDPISEHNRLYWYRQTLGQGPEFLTYFQNEAQLEKSRLLSDRFSAERPKGSFSTLEIQRTEQGDSAMYLCASSFSGVTEAFFGQGTRLTVV.

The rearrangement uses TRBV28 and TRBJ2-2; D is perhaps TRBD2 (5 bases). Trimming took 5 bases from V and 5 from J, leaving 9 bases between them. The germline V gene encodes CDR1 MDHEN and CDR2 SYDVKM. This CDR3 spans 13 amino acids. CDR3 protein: CASSLLGTGELFF. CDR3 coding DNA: TGTGCCAGCAGTCTACTAGGGACCGGGGAGCTGTTTTTT.

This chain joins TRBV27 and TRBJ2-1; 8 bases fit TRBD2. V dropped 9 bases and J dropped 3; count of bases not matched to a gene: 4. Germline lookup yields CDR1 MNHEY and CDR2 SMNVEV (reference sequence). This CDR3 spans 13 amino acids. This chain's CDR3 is CASRRGDYNEQFF. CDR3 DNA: TGTGCCAGTCGGCGGGGGGACTACAATGAGCAGTTCTTC.

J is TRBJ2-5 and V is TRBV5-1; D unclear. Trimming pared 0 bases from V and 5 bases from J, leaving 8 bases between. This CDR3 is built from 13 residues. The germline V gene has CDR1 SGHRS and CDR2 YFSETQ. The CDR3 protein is CASSLGIEETQYF. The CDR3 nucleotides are TGCGCCAGCAGCTTGGGAATTGAGGAGACCCAGTACTTC. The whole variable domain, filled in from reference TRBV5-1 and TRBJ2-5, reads KAGVTQTPRYLIKTRGQQVTLSCSPISGHRSVSWYQQTPGQGLQFLFEYFSETQRNKGNFPGRFSGRQFSNSRSEMNVSTLELGDSALYLCASSLGIEETQYFGPGTRLLVL.

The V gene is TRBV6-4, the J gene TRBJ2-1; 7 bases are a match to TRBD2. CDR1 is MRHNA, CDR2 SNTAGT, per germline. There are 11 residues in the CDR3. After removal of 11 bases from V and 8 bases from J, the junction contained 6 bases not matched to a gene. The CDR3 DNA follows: TGTGCCCCTCCGGCGGGAGATGAGCAGTTCTTC. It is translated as CAPPAGDEQFF.

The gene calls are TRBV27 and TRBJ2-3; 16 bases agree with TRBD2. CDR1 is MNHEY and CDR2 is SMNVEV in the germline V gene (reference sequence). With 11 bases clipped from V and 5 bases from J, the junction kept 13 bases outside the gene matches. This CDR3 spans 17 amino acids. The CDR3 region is CAGDTGTSGRVKDTQYF. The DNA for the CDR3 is TGTGCCGGGGATACCGGGACTAGCGGGAGGGTGAAAGATACGCAGTATTTT.

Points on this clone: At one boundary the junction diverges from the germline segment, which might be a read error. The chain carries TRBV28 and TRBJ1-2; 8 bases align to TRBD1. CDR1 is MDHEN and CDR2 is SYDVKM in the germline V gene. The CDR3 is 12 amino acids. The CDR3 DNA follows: TGTGCCAGCAGTTTAGCGGACAGGGCAGAGGTATTT. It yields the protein CASSLADRAEVF.

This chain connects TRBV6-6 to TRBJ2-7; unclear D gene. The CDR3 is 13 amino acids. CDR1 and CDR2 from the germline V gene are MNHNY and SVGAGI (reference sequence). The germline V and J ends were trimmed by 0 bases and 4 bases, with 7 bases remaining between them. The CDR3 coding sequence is TGTGCCAGCAGTTACTCGGTCCGGTACGAGCAGTACTTC. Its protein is CASSYSVRYEQYF.

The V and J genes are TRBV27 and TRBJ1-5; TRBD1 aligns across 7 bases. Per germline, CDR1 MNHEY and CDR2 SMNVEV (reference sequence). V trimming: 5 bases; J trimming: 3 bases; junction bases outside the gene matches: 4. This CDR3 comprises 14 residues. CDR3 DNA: TGTGCCAGCAGTCCCAGGGGGATCAATCAGCCCCAGCATTTT. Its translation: CASSPRGINQPQHF.

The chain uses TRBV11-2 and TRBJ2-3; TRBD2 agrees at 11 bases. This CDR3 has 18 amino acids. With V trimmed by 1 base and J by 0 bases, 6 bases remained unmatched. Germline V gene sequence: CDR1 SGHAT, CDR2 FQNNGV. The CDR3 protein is CASSLAGLAETSTDTQYF. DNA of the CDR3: TGTGCCAGCAGCTTAGCGGGACTAGCGGAAACAAGCACAGATACGCAGTATTTT.

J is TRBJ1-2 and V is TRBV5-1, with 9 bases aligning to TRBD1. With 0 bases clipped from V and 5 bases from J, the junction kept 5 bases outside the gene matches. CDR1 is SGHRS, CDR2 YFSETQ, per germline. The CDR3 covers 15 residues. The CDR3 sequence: CASSLDATGGYGYTF. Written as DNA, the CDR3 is TGCGCCAGCAGCTTGGATGCGACAGGGGGATATGGCTACACCTTC.

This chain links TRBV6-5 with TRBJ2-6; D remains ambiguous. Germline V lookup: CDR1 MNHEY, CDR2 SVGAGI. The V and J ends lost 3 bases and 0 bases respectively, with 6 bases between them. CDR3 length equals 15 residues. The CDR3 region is CASSYFISGANVLTF. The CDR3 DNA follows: TGTGCCAGCAGTTATTTCATCTCTGGGGCCAACGTCCTGACTTTC.

The CDR3 coding sequence is TGTGCCAGCAAAACAGGACAGGGGGCGCATGAGACCCAGTACTTC. As protein: CASKTGQGAHETQYF. This rearrangement joins TRBV28 to TRBJ2-5, with 11 bases identical to TRBD1. The V gene end was trimmed by 7 bases and the J gene end by 5 bases; junction bases not matched to a gene: 9. CDR1 is MDHEN, CDR2 SYDVKM, per germline. This CDR3 region has 15 residues.

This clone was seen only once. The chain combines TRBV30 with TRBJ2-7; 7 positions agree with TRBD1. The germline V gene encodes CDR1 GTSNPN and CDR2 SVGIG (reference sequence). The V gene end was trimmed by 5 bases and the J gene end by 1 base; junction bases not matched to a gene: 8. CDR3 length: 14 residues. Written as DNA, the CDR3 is TGTGCCTGGGGATTGACAGGGACATCCTACGAGCAGTACTTC. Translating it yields CAWGLTGTSYEQYF.

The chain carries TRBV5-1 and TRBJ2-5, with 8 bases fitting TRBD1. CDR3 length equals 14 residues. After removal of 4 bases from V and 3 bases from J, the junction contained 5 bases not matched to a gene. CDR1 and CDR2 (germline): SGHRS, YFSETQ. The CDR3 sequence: CASSPLTGEETQYF. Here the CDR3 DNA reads TGCGCCAGCAGCCCTTTGACAGGGGAAGAGACCCAGTACTTC.

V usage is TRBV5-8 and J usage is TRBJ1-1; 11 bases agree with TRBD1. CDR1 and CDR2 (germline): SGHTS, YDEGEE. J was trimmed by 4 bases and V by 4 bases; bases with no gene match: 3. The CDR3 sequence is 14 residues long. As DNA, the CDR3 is TGTGCCAGCAGCCGGACAGGGGGCTTCACTGAAGCTTTCTTT. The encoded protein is CASSRTGGFTEAFF.